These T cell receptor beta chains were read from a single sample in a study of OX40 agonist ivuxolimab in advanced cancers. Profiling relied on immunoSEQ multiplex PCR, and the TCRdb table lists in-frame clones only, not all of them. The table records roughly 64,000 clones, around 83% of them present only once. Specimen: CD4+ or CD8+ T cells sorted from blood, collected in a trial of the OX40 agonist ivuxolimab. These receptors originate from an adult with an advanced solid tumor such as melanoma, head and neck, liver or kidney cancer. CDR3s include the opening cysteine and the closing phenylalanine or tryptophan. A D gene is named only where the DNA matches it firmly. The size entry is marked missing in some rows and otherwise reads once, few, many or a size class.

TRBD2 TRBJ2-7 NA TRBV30 TGTGCCTGGAGTGGGCGGGGGGGGTCCTACGAGCAGTACTTC CAWSGRGGSYEQYF
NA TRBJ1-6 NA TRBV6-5 TGTGCCAGCAGTTACGGGGATTCACCCCTCCACTTT CASSYGDSPLHF
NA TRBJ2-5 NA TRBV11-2 TGTGCCAGCAGCTTAGAAACAGTGTACCAAGAGACCCAGTACTTC CASSLETVYQETQYF
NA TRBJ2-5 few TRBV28 TGTGCCAGCAGTTTATCAGGGAATGAAGAGACCCAGTACTTC CASSLSGNEETQYF
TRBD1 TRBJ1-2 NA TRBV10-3 TGTGCCATCAGCGAAGACAGGGATGACTATGGCTACACCTTC CAISEDRDDYGYTF
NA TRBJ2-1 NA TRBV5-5 TGTGCCAGCAGCTTGGGCGCCGGGAACTACAATGAGCAGTTCTTC CASSLGAGNYNEQFF
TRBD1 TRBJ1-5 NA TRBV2 TGTGCCAGCAGCGGGCGCGGACAGGGTAGCAATCAGCCCCAGCATTTT CASSGRGQGSNQPQHF
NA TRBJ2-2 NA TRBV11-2 TGTGCCAGCAGCTTCATCGCCGAGAACACCGGGGAGCTGTTTTTT CASSFIAENTGELFF
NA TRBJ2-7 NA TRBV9 TGTGCCAGCAGCGTCGGCGAGCGGGCGGGCGAGCAGTACTTC CASSVGERAGEQYF
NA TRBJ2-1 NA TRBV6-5 TGTGCCAGCGGGAGAGCTGGTGAGCAGTTCTTC CASGRAGEQFF
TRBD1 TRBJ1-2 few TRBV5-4 TGTGCCAGCAGCTCGTCGGGACAGGGAATCGATGGCTACACCTTC CASSSSGQGIDGYTF
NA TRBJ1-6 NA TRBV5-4 TGTGCCAGCAGCCTGGACATAAATAATTCACCCCTCCACTTT CASSLDINNSPLHF
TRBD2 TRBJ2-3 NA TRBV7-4 TGTGCCAGCAGCTTAGAGCGGACTAGCGACGACACAGATACGCAGTATTTT CASSLERTSDDTDTQYF
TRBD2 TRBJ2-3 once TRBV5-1 TGCGCCAGCAGCTTGGAACTAGCGGGAGCAGATACGCAGTATTTT CASSLELAGADTQYF
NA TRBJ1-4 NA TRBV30 TGTGCCTGGAGTGTACAGGGAGGTGAAAAACTGTTTTTT CAWSVQGGEKLFF
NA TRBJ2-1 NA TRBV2 TGTGCCAGCAGCCCGATGGGGGGTGAGCAGTTCTTC CASSPMGGEQFF
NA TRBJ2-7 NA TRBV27 TGTGCCAGCAGTTCCTATACAGGCTACGAGCAGTACTTC CASSSYTGYEQYF
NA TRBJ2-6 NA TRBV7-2 TGTGCCAGCAGCTTAGCGGGAGCTGGGGCCAACGTCCTGACTTTC CASSLAGAGANVLTF
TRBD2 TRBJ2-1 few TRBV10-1 TGCGCCAGCAGTGAGTCGACTAGCGGGAGGGATTACTCCTACAATGAGCAGTTCTTC CASSESTSGRDYSYNEQFF
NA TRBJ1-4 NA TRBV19 TGTGCCAGTAGTATAGCCTGGCCAACGCGAGGGGAAAAACTGTTTTTT CASSIAWPTRGEKLFF
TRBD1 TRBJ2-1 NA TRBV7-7 TGTGCTAGCAGCCTCGGGACAGCCCTATACAATGAGCAGTTCTTC CASSLGTALYNEQFF
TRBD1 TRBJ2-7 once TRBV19 TGTGCCAGTAGTTTGAACAGGGGACCCTACGAGCAGTACTTC CASSLNRGPYEQYF
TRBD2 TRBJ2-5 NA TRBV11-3 TGTGCCAGCAGCCTAGGACTAGCGACCTTCCAAGAGACCCAGTACTTC CASSLGLATFQETQYF
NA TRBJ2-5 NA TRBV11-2 TGTGCCAGCAGCTCTGGGAGATCAGAGACCCAGTACTTC CASSSGRSETQYF
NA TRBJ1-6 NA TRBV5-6 TGTGCCAGCAGCTTGGGGATCAGGCCTAATTCACCCCTCCACTTT CASSLGIRPNSPLHF
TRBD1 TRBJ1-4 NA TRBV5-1 TGCGCCAGCAGCTTGAGAGGGACAGCCGGTGAAAAACTGTTTTTT CASSLRGTAGEKLFF
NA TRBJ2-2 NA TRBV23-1 TGCGCCAGCAGTCGAACGGAAGAGACCGGGGAGCTGTTTTTT CASSRTEETGELFF
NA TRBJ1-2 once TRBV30 TGTGCCTGGAGTGCACCTAGGGGGAACCGCGGCTACACCTTC CAWSAPRGNRGYTF
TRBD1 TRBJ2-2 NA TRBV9 TGTGCCAGCAGCGCAAGGGGGCTGGAGAACACCGGGGAGCTGTTTTTT CASSARGLENTGELFF
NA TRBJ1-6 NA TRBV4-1 TGCGCCAGCAGCCAAGATAATAGGTTTGGGTCACCCCTCCACTTT CASSQDNRFGSPLHF
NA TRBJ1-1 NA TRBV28 TGTGCCAGCAGTTTTTGGGAGGGTGGTGCTGAAGCTTTCTTT CASSFWEGGAEAFF
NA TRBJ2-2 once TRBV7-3 TGTGCCAGCAGCAAGACACCGAACACCGGGGAGCTGTTTTTT CASSKTPNTGELFF
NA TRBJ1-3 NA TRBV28 TGTGCCAGCAGCCCCGGAAACACCATATATTTT CASSPGNTIYF
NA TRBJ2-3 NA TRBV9 TGTGCCAGCAGCGCCCCGGATACGCAGTATTTT CASSAPDTQYF
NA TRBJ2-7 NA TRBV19 TGTGCCAGTAGTATATTAGGCAGGACCTACGAGCAGTACTTC CASSILGRTYEQYF
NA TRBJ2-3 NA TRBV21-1 TGTGCCAGCAGGACCACTAGCGGAGCCCTCACAGATACGCAGTATTTT CASRTTSGALTDTQYF
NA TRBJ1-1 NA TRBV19 TGTGCCAGTAGTATAGGAGAGGGCACTGAAGCTTTCTTT CASSIGEGTEAFF
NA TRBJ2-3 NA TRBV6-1 TGTGCCAGTCGGAGGGGGTTGGCGAACACAGATACGCAGTATTTT CASRRGLANTDTQYF
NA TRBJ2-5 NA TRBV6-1 TGTGCCAGCAGTGTGACTAGGTACCAAGAGACCCAGTACTTC CASSVTRYQETQYF
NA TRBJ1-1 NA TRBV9 TGTGCCAGCAGCGGGAGTGGGGGCCAGAGAGGGAACACTGAAGCTTTCTTT CASSGSGGQRGNTEAFF
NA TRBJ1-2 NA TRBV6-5 TGTGCCAGCAGGGACAGCTATGGCTACACCTTC CASRDSYGYTF
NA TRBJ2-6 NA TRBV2 TGTGCCAGCAGGGTTTCTGGGGCCAACGTCCTGACTTTC CASRVSGANVLTF
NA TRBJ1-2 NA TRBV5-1 TGCGCCAGCAGCTTGAGCCAGGGCGGGAACTATGGCTACACCTTC CASSLSQGGNYGYTF
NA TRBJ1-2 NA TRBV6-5 TGTGCCAGCAGTCCGGATGGCGCGTATGGCTACACCTTC CASSPDGAYGYTF